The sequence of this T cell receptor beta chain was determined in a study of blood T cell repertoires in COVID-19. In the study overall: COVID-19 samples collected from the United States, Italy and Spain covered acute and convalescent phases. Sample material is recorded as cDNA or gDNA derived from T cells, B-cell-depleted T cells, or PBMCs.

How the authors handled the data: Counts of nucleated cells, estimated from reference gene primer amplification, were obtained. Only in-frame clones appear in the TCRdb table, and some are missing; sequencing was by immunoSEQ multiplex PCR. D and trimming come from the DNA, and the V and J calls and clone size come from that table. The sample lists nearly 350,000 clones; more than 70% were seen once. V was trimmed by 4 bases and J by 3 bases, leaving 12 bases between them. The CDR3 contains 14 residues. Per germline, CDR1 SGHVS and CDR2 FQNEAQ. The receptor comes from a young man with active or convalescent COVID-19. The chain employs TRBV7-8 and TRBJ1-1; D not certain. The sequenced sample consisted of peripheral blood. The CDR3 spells CASSSGVRHTEAFF. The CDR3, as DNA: TGTGCCAGCAGCTCCGGGGTCCGGCACACTGAAGCTTTCTTT.